Listed here are 28 T cell receptor beta chains from one sample, sequenced in a study of blood T cell repertoires in COVID-19. The assay was immunoSEQ multiplex PCR, and TCRdb's table has in-frame clones only and misses some. This sample carries approximately 230,000 clones, 88% of them seen once, and the ten largest clones take roughly 14%. The sequenced sample was PBMCs or T cells enriched from blood (not recorded which). The receptors derive from a woman aged 45-65 years with acute COVID-19.

This chain joins TRBV29-1 and TRBJ1-2; no reliable D call. CDR3 length: 11 amino acids. Per germline, CDR1 SQVTM and CDR2 ANQGSEA. Trimming pared 7 bases from V and 4 bases from J, leaving 10 bases between. The CDR3 nucleotides read TGCAGCGCGGGAACAGCCTATGGCTACACCTTC. Protein product: CSAGTAYGYTF.

The CDR3 coding sequence is TGTGCCAGCTCACCCTCGACAGGAACTAATTCACCCCTCCACTTT. As protein: CASSPSTGTNSPLHF. This rearrangement joins TRBV18 to TRBJ1-6; D is possibly TRBD1 (6 bases). Trimming took 3 bases from V and 6 from J, leaving 12 bases between them. CDR1 and CDR2 from the germline V gene are KGHSH and LQKENI. The CDR3 length is 15 residues.

The V and J genes are TRBV3-1 (or the pseudogene TRBV3-2) and TRBJ1-1; 10 positions agree with TRBD1. Losses at the gene ends were 4 bases for V and 7 bases for J; bases not matched to a gene: 6. The CDR3 totals 14 residues. Looked up from germline, CDR1 is LGHDT and CDR2 is YNNKEL (reference sequence). The CDR3 region is CASSRGGTGVEAFF. The CDR3 nucleotides read TGTGCCAGCAGCCGGGGCGGGACAGGGGTTGAAGCTTTCTTT.

The rearrangement uses TRBV5-1 and TRBJ2-7; TRBD1 aligns across 7 bases. CDR3 length: 13 residues. Germline CDR1 SGHRS, CDR2 YFSETQ. The V gene end was trimmed by 4 bases and the J gene end by 4 bases; junction bases not matched to a gene: 5. CDR3 sequence reads: CASSPGTAYEQYF. The CDR3 region has the DNA TGCGCCAGCAGCCCAGGGACAGCTTACGAGCAGTACTTC. The full variable domain, its missing parts supplied by reference TRBV5-1 and TRBJ2-7, is KAGVTQTPRYLIKTRGQQVTLSCSPISGHRSVSWYQQTPGQGLQFLFEYFSETQRNKGNFPGRFSGRQFSNSRSEMNVSTLELGDSALYLCASSPGTAYEQYFGPGTRLTVT.

The rearrangement links TRBV3-1 (or the pseudogene TRBV3-2) to TRBJ2-1, with 9 bases lining up with TRBD2. Trimming took 2 bases from V and 2 from J; bases not matched to a gene: 4. This CDR3 is 16 amino acids long. The germline V gene encodes CDR1 LGHDT and CDR2 YNNKEL (reference sequence). CDR3 in amino acids: CASSQHSSGTYNEQFF. CDR3 coding DNA: TGTGCCAGCAGCCAACACTCTAGCGGGACCTACAATGAGCAGTTCTTC.

The chain links TRBV7-2 to TRBJ2-1; weak D call: TRBD2 (5 bases). Trimming left V 3 bases short and J 9 bases short, with 15 bases between. The germline V gene encodes CDR1 SGHTA and CDR2 FQGNSA. This CDR3 has 14 amino acids. The CDR3 DNA sequence: TGTGCCAGCAGCTTTGGCCCCATGGGGAGTGAGCAGTTCTTC. This gives the protein CASSFGPMGSEQFF.

The chain's CDR3 is CSVEGLGASYEQYF. In nucleotides, the CDR3 is TGCAGCGTTGAGGGTTTGGGGGCCTCCTACGAGCAGTACTTC. The V and J genes are TRBV29-1 and TRBJ2-7; TRBD1 might be the D (6 bases). Between the trimmed V and J ends, which lost 3 bases and 0 bases, there was a span of 12 bases. Germline V gene data show CDR1 as SQVTM and CDR2 as ANQGSEA. This CDR3 is 14 amino acids long.

This chain links TRBV27 with TRBJ1-4, with 7 bases matching TRBD1. J was trimmed by 8 bases and V by 5 bases; bases with no gene match: 11. There are 15 residues in the CDR3. Germline V gives CDR1 MNHEY, CDR2 SMNVEV (reference sequence). The CDR3 protein is CASSPLTGSEEKLFF. DNA of the CDR3: TGTGCCAGCAGTCCTCTGACAGGGTCGGAAGAAAAACTGTTTTTT.

The chain is built from TRBV7-6 and TRBJ2-5, with 8 nucleotides matching TRBD1. Germline trimming cut 5 bases from V and 5 bases from J; bases unmatched to any gene: 10. Germline CDR1 SGHVS, CDR2 FNYEAQ. The CDR3 has 15 residues. The CDR3 region has the DNA TGTGCCAGCAGCCCTGACAGGGGCGGCTATGAGACCCAGTACTTC. Its protein product is CASSPDRGGYETQYF.

The genes are TRBV5-4 and TRBJ2-1, with 9 bases aligning to TRBD1. Per the germline V gene, CDR1 is SGHNT and CDR2 is YYREEE (reference sequence). The CDR3 totals 15 residues. V dropped 0 bases and J dropped 8; count of bases not matched to a gene: 6. The CDR3 region has the DNA TGTGCCAGCAGCTTGGACAGGGGGCGATCGGATGAGCAGTTCTTC. Translation: CASSLDRGRSDEQFF.

J is TRBJ2-7 and V is TRBV9, with TRBD1 matching over 9 bases. In germline, CDR1 is SGDLS, CDR2 YYNGEE. V lost 0 bases and J lost 6; bases outside the gene matches: 10. This CDR3 has 16 amino acids. The CDR3 DNA follows: TGTGCCAGCAGCGTAGCACGGGACAGGGAATCTCTCGAGCAGTACTTC. This translates into CASSVARDRESLEQYF.

This clone was counted between two and nine times. The V gene is TRBV7-2, the J gene TRBJ1-1; 8 positions agree with TRBD1. This CDR3 has 15 residues. V was clipped by 5 bases and J by 6 bases; unmatched bases: 11. Looked up from germline, CDR1 is SGHTA and CDR2 is FQGNSA. Written as DNA, the CDR3 is TGTGCCAGCAGCGCCACACAGGGGGTTGGGCCTGAAGCTTTCTTT. Translation gives CASSATQGVGPEAFF.

This clone has only a few counts. The rearrangement links TRBV6-1 to TRBJ2-2; D gene unclear. The V end was cut by 3 bases, the J end by 4 bases, with 6 bases between. The CDR3 runs to 13 residues. CDR1 and CDR2 from the germline V gene are MNHNS and SASEGT. The CDR3 DNA reads as TGTGCCAGCAGTGAGGGCCGCACCGGGGAGCTGTTTTTT. The encoded protein is CASSEGRTGELFF.

The chain combines TRBV11-3 with TRBJ2-1, with D maybe TRBD2 (6 bases). Germline CDR1 SGHNT, CDR2 YENEEA. There are 14 residues in the CDR3. V was pared by 7 bases and J by 5 bases, with 15 bases between. The CDR3 reads CASKWGVTDNEQFF. The CDR3 region has the DNA TGTGCCAGCAAGTGGGGGGTCACCGACAATGAGCAGTTCTTC. Full variable domain (rest looked up from reference TRBV11-3 and TRBJ2-1): EAGVVQSPRYKIIEKKQPVAFWCNPISGHNTLYWYLQNLGQGPELLIRYENEEAVDDSQLPKDRFSAERLKGVDSTLKIQPAELGDSAVYLCASKWGVTDNEQFFGPGTRLTVL.

This clone has a single count. The V and J genes are TRBV3-1 (or the pseudogene TRBV3-2) and TRBJ2-7; 7 nucleotides line up with TRBD1. The junction had 14 bases not matched to a gene; V was cut back by 2 bases and J by 4 bases. Germline V gives CDR1 LGHDT, CDR2 YNNKEL (reference sequence). The CDR3 consists of 17 residues. CDR3 nucleotides: TGTGCCAGCAGCCAACATTTGGTCAACACAGGGGTTTACGAGCAGTACTTC. Encoded protein: CASSQHLVNTGVYEQYF.

This clone is a singleton in its sample. Here the CDR3 DNA reads TGTGCCAGCAGCTTAGCGGGCGGGAGCTCCTACGAGCAGTACTTC. It encodes CASSLAGGSSYEQYF. J is TRBJ2-7 and V is TRBV7-3, with 7 nucleotides matching TRBD2. Trimming at V came to 2 bases and at J to 0 bases, leaving 4 bases not matched to a gene. This CDR3 spans 15 amino acids. Germline values: CDR1 SGHTA, CDR2 FQGTGA.

V gene TRBV15 combines with J gene TRBJ1-3; 8 nucleotides match TRBD1. Germline V gene lookup returns CDR1 LNHNV and CDR2 YYDKDF (reference sequence). Trimming at V came to 3 bases and at J to 2 bases, leaving 6 bases not matched to a gene. The CDR3 covers 16 residues. Written as DNA, the CDR3 is TGTGCCACCAGCAGGGCACCGGACAGGGCTGGAAACACCATATATTTT. Its translation: CATSRAPDRAGNTIYF.

The chain is built from TRBV10-3 and TRBJ2-7; 9 nucleotides agree with TRBD1. Germline V gene lookup returns CDR1 ENHRY and CDR2 SYGVKD. The CDR3 sequence is 13 residues long. V shed 4 bases, J shed 6 bases, and the junction held 4 bases outside the gene matches. CDR3 region: CAISGGQGSEQYF. The CDR3, as DNA: TGTGCCATCAGTGGAGGACAGGGGAGCGAGCAGTACTTC.

The CDR3, as DNA: TGTGCCAGCAGCTCGGACACAAGCCCCTACGAGCAGTACTTC. Translated, it gives CASSSDTSPYEQYF. This chain uses TRBV7-8 with TRBJ2-7; maybe TRBD1 (5 bases). Deletions cut 4 bases from V and 2 bases from J, with 12 bases between. This CDR3 comprises 14 residues. Germline CDR1 and CDR2: SGHVS and FQNEAQ.

The chain has TRBV6-5 and TRBJ1-6; D remains unclear. Trimming shortened V by 1 base and J by 4 bases, and 8 bases separated the two germline ends. In germline, CDR1 is MNHEY, CDR2 SVGAGI. This CDR3 has 15 residues. The CDR3 nucleotides read TGTGCCAGCAGTTACTTTGGCGGTTATAATTCACCCCTCCACTTT. The encoded protein is CASSYFGGYNSPLHF.

The chain uses TRBV28 and TRBJ2-7, with D tentatively TRBD2 (6 bases). The CDR3 consists of 14 residues. The V gene's germline CDR1 is MDHEN and CDR2 SYDVKM. Trimming removed 5 bases at V and 6 bases at J, with 17 bases between. CDR3 in amino acids: CASSLLGGRAEQYF. For the CDR3, the DNA is TGTGCCAGCAGTCTACTCGGAGGGCGCGCCGAGCAGTACTTC. The variable domain in full, with the rest retrieved from reference TRBV28 and TRBJ2-7, is DVKVTQSSRYLVKRTGEKVFLECVQDMDHENMFWYRQDPGLGLRLIYFSYDVKMKEKGDIPEGYSVSREKKERFSLILESASTNQTSMYLCASSLLGGRAEQYFGPGTRLTVT.

The rearrangement uses TRBV15 and TRBJ2-2; D may be TRBD1 (6 bases). Per the germline V gene, CDR1 is LNHNV and CDR2 is YYDKDF (reference sequence). The V gene lost 0 bases and the J gene lost 7 bases, with 15 bases spanning the gap. There are 16 residues in the CDR3. CDR3: CATSRDLIRGSGELFF. The CDR3, as DNA: TGTGCCACCAGCAGAGATCTGATCAGGGGAAGCGGGGAGCTGTTTTTT.

This sequence joins TRBV6-5 and TRBJ2-7, with 11 positions matching TRBD2. Germline loops: CDR1 MNHEY, CDR2 SVGAGI. The V and J ends lost 2 bases and 3 bases, in that order; junction bases with no gene match: 6. The CDR3 totals 16 residues. The chain's CDR3 is CASSYRLAGGYYEQYF. Written as DNA, the CDR3 is TGTGCCAGCAGTTACAGGCTAGCGGGAGGCTACTACGAGCAGTACTTC.

The chain is built from TRBV7-9 and TRBJ1-5; TRBD1 might be the D (5 bases). Germline CDR1 is SEHNR and CDR2 is FQNEAQ (reference sequence). V was trimmed by 5 bases and J by 11 bases, leaving 22 bases between them. The CDR3 sequence is 15 residues long. CDR3 protein: CASSDDRLVAGSQHF. DNA for the CDR3: TGTGCCAGCAGCGACGACCGTTTGGTCGCAGGGTCCCAGCATTTT.

The gene calls are TRBV19 and TRBJ2-1; possibly TRBD1 for D (5 bases). V dropped 3 bases and J dropped 10 bases, with 10 bases sitting between them. Germline CDR1 LNHDA, CDR2 SQIVND (reference sequence). The CDR3 contains 12 residues. For the CDR3, the DNA is TGTGCCAGTAGTATGGGGTGGGGCGAGCAGTTCTTC. It specifies CASSMGWGEQFF.

The V gene is TRBV6-5, the J gene TRBJ2-4; 7 nucleotides agree with TRBD2. The ends lost 4 bases at V and 14 bases at J; junction bases unmatched: 14. Germline CDR1 reads MNHEY; CDR2 reads SVGAGI. The CDR3 spans 14 residues. The CDR3 here is CASSSPLAAPYKYF. Written as DNA, the CDR3 is TGTGCCAGCAGTTCCCCCCTAGCGGCCCCCTATAAGTACTTC.

The rearrangement joins TRBV27 to TRBJ2-1; a possible D gene is TRBD2 (5 bases). V was shortened by 4 bases and J by 1 base, with 8 bases between the two germline ends. This CDR3 spans 14 amino acids. Germline V gene data show CDR1 as MNHEY and CDR2 as SMNVEV (reference sequence). The CDR3 DNA reads TGTGCCAGCAGTTGGACTGGTTCCTACAATGAGCAGTTCTTC. This sequence encodes CASSWTGSYNEQFF.

The chain links TRBV6-1 to TRBJ1-1; no clear D gene. This CDR3 is 13 amino acids long. The germline CDR1 and CDR2 sequences are MNHNS and SASEGT. The V end was cut by 3 bases, the J end by 3 bases, with 8 bases between. CDR3 in DNA: TGTGCCAGCAGTGACAGGATATACACTGAAGCTTTCTTT. Translating gives CASSDRIYTEAFF.